This T cell receptor beta chain was captured in a study of T cell responses to AZD1222 COVID-19 vaccine (dated by TCRdb to the early 2020s). Background for the entire study: TCR sequencing was performed for roughly 240 trial participants, of whom about 210 were given two doses of AZD1222 and some 26 were given two doses of MenACWY control vaccine. Enrollment into the trials was organized by age into subgroups of 18-55, 56-69 and 70-plus years, and those subgroups contained about 150, 27 and 61 TCR-sequenced participants, respectively. What the research found in general, with its limitations: Participants were mostly white British and included more females than males, and it was suggested by the authors that clonal diversity may have been underestimated. Reportedly, close to half of the unique spike-specific TCRs recognized epitopes lying outside the regions that are mutated in the B.1.351 and B.1.1.7 variants. After two AZD1222 doses, both the breadth and the depth of spike-specific TCRs were significantly higher than at day 0 and than in MenACWY recipients. The whole spike protein was spanned by vaccine-associated CD4 TCRs, and dominant responses were seen in regions 160-218 and 743-854. Because no day 14 peak-response samples were available, repertoires were characterized only after the peak T cell response. Conclusions about previously exposed vaccinees are limited because only 5 or 6 AZD1222 recipients were SARS-CoV-2 seropositive at baseline. In the small 56-69-year group, the increase in depth fell short of significance, most likely because of low power.

The CDR3 regions of human TCRbeta chains were subjected to immunosequencing. Per the authors' processing: Repertoire TCRs were matched against a reference library of SARS-CoV-2-specific TCRs generated with the MIRA antigen-specificity platform. Breadth was defined as the fraction of unique TCRs that were SARS-CoV-2-associated, and depth was defined as the fraction of total T cells that were SARS-CoV-2-associated. Using the MIRA data, each spike-specific TCR was assigned both to the spike region to which the TCR was reactive and to a CD4 or CD8 class. Log10-transformed breadth and depth values were compared by one-way ANOVA with Sidak's multiple comparisons tests. This immuneACCESS table, as held by TCRdb, lists in-frame sequences with V and J called but not all clones. Of the missing ones, under half trace to an unresolved V gene in checked studies; the others have no known cause. V and J calls and clone size are as listed in that table; D and trimming were resolved from the DNA. This sample comprises about 140,000 clones, about 90% of them detected only once. Approximately 3.5% of the sample is held by the ten biggest clonotypes.

Concerning this clone: The antigen it binds to is not known. There are no base qualities to consult, and no much larger clone falls within one base.

CDR1 and CDR2 (SGHRS, YFSETQ) derive from the germline V gene. Including cysteine and phenylalanine, the CDR3 has 16 amino acids. Just CDR3 DNA is preserved here, 48 bases in frame from base 1. Here V drops 1 base and J drops 3 bases, and the junction holds 2 bases not matched to any gene. The meaning of the sample's time point label: about 28 days (+/-7) after the second vaccine dose. AZD1222 recipients whose second dose came at about 4 weeks and those whose second dose came at about 12 weeks were combined into one group, since spike-specific TCR depth and breadth did not differ between the two schedules. Vaccinee samples were obtained from the UK trials COV001 and COV002, which included a single-blind randomized controlled phase 2/3 trial of AZD1222 (ChAdOx1 nCoV-19) in healthy adults. For TCRbeta chain sequencing, PBMC samples were collected from trial participants at day 0 and at day 28 after the second dose.

The chain couples TRBV5-1 to TRBJ2-2; TRBD2 fits 11 bases in the junction. Sequenced here: peripheral blood, sampled 28 days after the second AZD1222 dose. This TCR was sampled from an adult who received the AZD1222 COVID-19 vaccine. Here is the DNA: TGCGCCAGCAGCTTGACTAGCGGGAGTTACACCGGGGAGCTGTTTTTT. This translates into CASSLTSGSYTGELFF.